This is a list of T cell receptor beta chains from one sample in a study of blood T cell repertoires in COVID-19. Sequenced by immunoSEQ multiplex PCR; TCRdb stores in-frame clones only, minus some. The data show 300,000 to 400,000 clones, around nine tenths seen once. The sample consisted of peripheral blood. The source is a woman aged 45-65 years with active or convalescent COVID-19. Both conserved end residues are part of each CDR3. D genes are given only for firm matches. Clone size appears in some rows only: once, few, many, or a class for an expanded clone.

j_gene | v_gene | abundance | d_gene | len | CDR3nt | CDR3aa
TRBJ2-7 | TRBV28 | NA | TRBD2 | 14 | TGTGCCAGCAGTGGGAGGGACGGTTCCTACGAGCAGTACTTC | CASSGRDGSYEQYF
TRBJ1-4 | TRBV12-5 | NA | TRBD1 | 15 | TGTGCTAGTGGTTTGCAGGGGACAGGGAACGAAAAACTGTTTTTT | CASGLQGTGNEKLFF
TRBJ2-3 | TRBV30 | once | NA | 11 | TGTGCCTGGAGGGAGGGCGATACGCAGTATTTT | CAWREGDTQYF
TRBJ2-1 | TRBV20-1 | few | TRBD2 | 11 | TGCAGTGTCATAGCGGGAGTTGAGCAGTTCTTC | CSVIAGVEQFF
TRBJ2-1 | TRBV2 | NA | NA | 11 | TGTGCCAGCAACTACTACAATGAGCAGTTCTTC | CASNYYNEQFF
TRBJ1-2 | TRBV24-1 | NA | TRBD1 | 18 | TGTGCCACCAGTGACACAAAAGGGACAGGGGTTGGGTACTATGGCTACACCTTC | CATSDTKGTGVGYYGYTF
TRBJ2-5 | TRBV13 | NA | TRBD2 | 18 | TGTGCCAGCAGCCTGCAGTGGCGGGAGGGCGCGTACCAAGAGACCCAGTACTTC | CASSLQWREGAYQETQYF
TRBJ1-5 | TRBV3-1/TRBV3-2 | NA | NA | 16 | TGTGCCAGCAGCCAAGATAGGTCCCGCGGTGTTCAGCCCCAGCATTTT | CASSQDRSRGVQPQHF
TRBJ2-7 | TRBV5-1 | NA | NA | 15 | TGCGCCAGCAGCTTGGAGGCGGCGAGCTCCTACGAGCAGTACTTC | CASSLEAASSYEQYF
TRBJ2-3 | TRBV20-1 | NA | NA | 11 | TGCAGTGCGGGAGTCACAGATACGCAGTATTTT | CSAGVTDTQYF
TRBJ2-1 | TRBV12-3/TRBV12-4 | NA | NA | 13 | TGTGCCAGCACCGGGTCTTCCTACAATGAGCAGTTCTTC | CASTGSSYNEQFF
TRBJ2-5 | TRBV27 | NA | NA | 15 | TGTGCCAGCTCCCCTGCGAGGTCTTGGGAAGAGACCCAGTACTTC | CASSPARSWEETQYF
TRBJ1-5 | TRBV3-1/TRBV3-2 | NA | NA | 14 | TGTGCCAGCAGCCCTACTTATAGCAATCAGCCCCAGCATTTT | CASSPTYSNQPQHF
TRBJ2-5 | TRBV6-5 | NA | NA | 14 | TGTGCCAGCAGTTACTCTGGGGCAGGAGAGACCCAGTACTTC | CASSYSGAGETQYF
TRBJ1-1 | TRBV20-1 | few | TRBD1 | 11 | TGCAGTGCTAGTCGACAGGGACACGCTTTCTTT | CSASRQGHAFF
TRBJ2-1 | TRBV7-9 | NA | NA | 15 | TGTGCCAGCAGCCCAACTAGTCAGGCCCTTAATGAGCAGTTCTTC | CASSPTSQALNEQFF
TRBJ2-7 | TRBV12-3/TRBV12-4 | NA | NA | 12 | TGTGCCAGCAGTTGGCAGCGTACCGAGCAGTACTTC | CASSWQRTEQYF
TRBJ2-3 | TRBV28 | NA | NA | 15 | TGTGCCAGCAGTTTAGCCGGAAGCGGCACAGATACGCAGTATTTT | CASSLAGSGTDTQYF
TRBJ1-2 | TRBV5-1 | NA | NA | 13 | TGCGCCAGCAGCCCATCTACTAACTATGGCTACACCTTC | CASSPSTNYGYTF
TRBJ1-1 | TRBV6-6 | NA | NA | 13 | TGTGCCAGCAGTTACGAGAGGAACACTGAAGCTTTCTTT | CASSYERNTEAFF
TRBJ1-1 | TRBV29-1 | NA | NA | 13 | TGCAGCGCGAGCCGGGGAATTAACACTGAAGCTTTCTTT | CSASRGINTEAFF
TRBJ1-4 | TRBV4-1 | NA | NA | 15 | TGCGCCAGCAGCCGCTTACAGGCAACTAATGAAAAACTGTTTTTT | CASSRLQATNEKLFF
TRBJ2-7 | TRBV12-3/TRBV12-4 | NA | TRBD1 | 12 | TGTGCCAGCAGTTGGACAGGGGGAGAGCAGTACTTC | CASSWTGGEQYF
TRBJ1-2 | TRBV2 | NA | TRBD1 | 13 | TGTGCCAGCAGGGACAGGGGTAACTATGGCTACACCTTC | CASRDRGNYGYTF
TRBJ2-2 | TRBV6-5 | NA | TRBD1 | 16 | TGTGCCAGCCGTTGGGGGCAGGGGGCAAACACCGGGGAGCTGTTTTTT | CASRWGQGANTGELFF
TRBJ2-2 | TRBV7-2 | NA | NA | 17 | TGTGCCATCCTTCCAAGACAGCACAGTTCAAACACCGGGGAGCTGTTTTTT | CAILPRQHSSNTGELFF
TRBJ1-1 | TRBV6-2/TRBV6-3 | NA | NA | 14 | TGTGCCAGCAGTCCAATTACTGTGAACACTGAAGCTTTCTTT | CASSPITVNTEAFF
TRBJ1-5 | TRBV19 | NA | NA | 14 | TGTGCCAGTAGTATAGTAGGGGGCAATCAGCCCCAGCATTTT | CASSIVGGNQPQHF
TRBJ1-1 | TRBV2 | few | TRBD1 | 15 | TGTGCCAGCAGTGAAAACGGACAGGGGAGCACTGAAGCTTTCTTT | CASSENGQGSTEAFF
TRBJ1-2 | TRBV5-6 | few | NA | 15 | TGTGCCAGCAGCCCCCGGGGGAGGGGGGAAGGTGGCTACACCTTC | CASSPRGRGEGGYTF
TRBJ2-1 | TRBV4-3 | NA | TRBD2 | 16 | TGCGCCAGCAGCCAAGCATGGACTAGCGGGCGGGATGAGCAGTTCTTC | CASSQAWTSGRDEQFF
TRBJ1-1 | TRBV2 | NA | NA | 12 | TGTGCCAGCAGTCAGGGGTGGGCTGAAGCTTTCTTT | CASSQGWAEAFF
TRBJ1-1 | TRBV29-1 | NA | NA | 17 | TGCAGCGTTGCCCCCGGACAGTCGATGGTTATGAACACTGAAGCTTTCTTT | CSVAPGQSMVMNTEAFF
TRBJ2-7 | TRBV4-3 | NA | TRBD2 | 16 | TGCGCCAGCAGCCAAGTTCCGGGACTAGCTGTCTACGAGCAGTACTTC | CASSQVPGLAVYEQYF
TRBJ1-2 | TRBV28 | NA | TRBD1 | 16 | TGTGCCAGCAGGACGGGACAGGGGGCGCGATGGGCCGGCTACACCTTC | CASRTGQGARWAGYTF
TRBJ2-2 | TRBV7-9 | NA | NA | 17 | TGTGCCCAGGGCGGGGGCCGAGGGAGGGCCGACACCGGGGAGCTGTTTTTT | CAQGGGRGRADTGELFF